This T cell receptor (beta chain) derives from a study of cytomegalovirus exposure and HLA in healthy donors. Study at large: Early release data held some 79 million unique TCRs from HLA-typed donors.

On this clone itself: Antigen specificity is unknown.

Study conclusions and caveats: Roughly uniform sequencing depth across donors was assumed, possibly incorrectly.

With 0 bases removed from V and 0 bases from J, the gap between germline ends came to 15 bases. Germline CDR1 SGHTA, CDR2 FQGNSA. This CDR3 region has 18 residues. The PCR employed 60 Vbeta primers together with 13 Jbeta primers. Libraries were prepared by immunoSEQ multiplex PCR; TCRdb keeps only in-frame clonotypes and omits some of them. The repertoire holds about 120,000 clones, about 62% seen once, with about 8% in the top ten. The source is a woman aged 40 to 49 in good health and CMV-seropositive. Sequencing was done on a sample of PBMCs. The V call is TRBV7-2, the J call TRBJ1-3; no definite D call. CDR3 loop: CASSLARTSGFSGNTIYF. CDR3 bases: TGTGCCAGCAGCTTAGCCCGTACTTCAGGTTTCTCTGGAAACACCATATATTTT. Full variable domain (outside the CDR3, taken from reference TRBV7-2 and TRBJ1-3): GAGVSQSPSNKVTEKGKDVELRCDPISGHTALYWYRQSLGQGLEFLIYFQGNSAPDKSGLPSDRFSAERTGGSVSTLTIQRTQQEDSAVYLCASSLARTSGFSGNTIYFGEGSWLTVV.